Below, 2 T cell receptor beta chains from the same sample are listed, as sequenced in a study of blood T cell repertoires in COVID-19. The table came from immunoSEQ multiplex PCR; TCRdb's copy has only in-frame clones and leaves some out. The repertoire holds roughly 100,000 clones, less than 90% seen once, with 4.1% in the top ten. Sequencing was performed on peripheral blood. The receptors were gathered from a man aged 50 to 60 with acute or convalescent COVID-19.

About this clone itself: The same CDR3 arises from other DNA sequences in this sample as well. The chain couples TRBV3-1 (or the pseudogene TRBV3-2) to TRBJ1-2, with D maybe TRBD1 (6 bases). Trimming removed 6 bases from V and 8 bases from J, with 19 bases in between. The CDR3 is made up of 14 amino acids. CDR1 is LGHDT, CDR2 YNNKEL, per germline (reference sequence). Here the CDR3 DNA reads TGTGCCAGCAGACCTTATTCAGGGGAGGGGGGCTACACCTTC. Residues: CASRPYSGEGGYTF.

The table lists this clone with a few counts. The rearrangement uses TRBV6-5 and TRBJ2-1; 7 nucleotides line up with TRBD1. The CDR3 totals 14 residues. Germline CDR1 reads MNHEY; CDR2 reads SVGAGI. V was clipped by 6 bases and J by 2 bases; unmatched bases: 4. This CDR3 is CASRRGGTYNEQFF. Written as DNA, the CDR3 is TGTGCCAGCAGAAGAGGGGGCACCTACAATGAGCAGTTCTTC.